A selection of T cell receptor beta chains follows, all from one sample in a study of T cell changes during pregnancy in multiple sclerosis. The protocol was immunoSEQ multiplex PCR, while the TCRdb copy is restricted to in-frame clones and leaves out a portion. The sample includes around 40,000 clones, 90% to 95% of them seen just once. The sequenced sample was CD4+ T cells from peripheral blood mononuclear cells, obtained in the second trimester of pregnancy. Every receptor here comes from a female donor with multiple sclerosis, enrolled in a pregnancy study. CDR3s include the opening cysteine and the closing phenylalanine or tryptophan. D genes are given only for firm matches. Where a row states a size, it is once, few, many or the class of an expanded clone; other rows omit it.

CDR3aa: CASSQDRDSSGNTIYF; CDR3nt: TGCGCCAGCAGCCAAGATCGGGACAGCTCTGGAAACACCATATATTTT; v_gene: TRBV4-3; d_gene: TRBD1; abundance: few; j_gene: TRBJ1-3
CDR3aa: CSGRGSLGAQYF; CDR3nt: TGCAGCGGCCGGGGGAGCCTGGGGGCCCAGTACTTC; v_gene: TRBV29-1; d_gene: NA; abundance: NA; j_gene: TRBJ2-5
CDR3aa: CASSPATINEQFF; CDR3nt: TGTGCCAGCTCACCAGCGACTATTAATGAGCAGTTCTTC; v_gene: TRBV18; d_gene: NA; abundance: NA; j_gene: TRBJ2-1
CDR3aa: CASYLQAPDTQYF; CDR3nt: TGTGCCAGTTATCTCCAAGCCCCAGATACGCAGTATTTT; v_gene: TRBV19; d_gene: NA; abundance: NA; j_gene: TRBJ2-3
CDR3aa: CASSSTGAGIVTEAFF; CDR3nt: TGTGCCAGTAGTAGTACAGGGGCGGGTATTGTCACTGAAGCTTTCTTT; v_gene: TRBV19; d_gene: TRBD1; abundance: NA; j_gene: TRBJ1-1
CDR3aa: CASSPSGNTEAFF; CDR3nt: TGTGCCAGCTCACCGTCAGGGAACACTGAAGCTTTCTTT; v_gene: TRBV18; d_gene: NA; abundance: few; j_gene: TRBJ1-1
CDR3aa: CASTTSGEGYNEQFF; CDR3nt: TGTGCCAGCACTACTAGCGGGGAAGGATACAATGAGCAGTTCTTC; v_gene: TRBV9; d_gene: TRBD2; abundance: NA; j_gene: TRBJ2-1
CDR3aa: CASSFLAGGPDEQYF; CDR3nt: TGTGCCAGCAGCTTTCTAGCGGGAGGGCCAGACGAGCAGTACTTC; v_gene: TRBV7-9; d_gene: TRBD2; abundance: NA; j_gene: TRBJ2-7
CDR3aa: CSAPNYGYTF; CDR3nt: TGCAGTGCTCCAAACTATGGCTACACCTTC; v_gene: TRBV20-1; d_gene: NA; abundance: NA; j_gene: TRBJ1-2
CDR3aa: CASSFSEASEQYF; CDR3nt: TGTGCCAGCAGTTTCTCCGAGGCCTCCGAGCAGTACTTC; v_gene: TRBV28; d_gene: NA; abundance: NA; j_gene: TRBJ2-7
CDR3aa: CASSPQGLSYNEQFF; CDR3nt: TGTGCCAGCAGCCCGCAGGGCCTCTCCTACAATGAGCAGTTCTTC; v_gene: TRBV7-3; d_gene: NA; abundance: NA; j_gene: TRBJ2-1
CDR3aa: CASTGTGGGSTDTQYF; CDR3nt: TGTGCCAGCACCGGAACGGGCGGGGGGTCCACAGATACGCAGTATTTT; v_gene: TRBV5-6; d_gene: TRBD2; abundance: NA; j_gene: TRBJ2-3
CDR3aa: CASRKQTGRYGYTF; CDR3nt: TGTGCCAGCAGGAAACAGACAGGGCGGTATGGCTACACCTTC; v_gene: TRBV27; d_gene: TRBD1; abundance: NA; j_gene: TRBJ1-2
CDR3aa: CASWEGGEKLFF; CDR3nt: TGTGCCAGCTGGGAGGGCGGTGAAAAACTGTTTTTT; v_gene: TRBV7-9; d_gene: NA; abundance: NA; j_gene: TRBJ1-4
CDR3aa: CASSDTGADEQYF; CDR3nt: TGTGCCAGCAGCGACACAGGGGCCGACGAGCAGTACTTC; v_gene: TRBV13; d_gene: TRBD1; abundance: NA; j_gene: TRBJ2-7
CDR3aa: CAWSAGVSAFF; CDR3nt: TGTGCCTGGAGTGCCGGGGTTAGCGCTTTCTTT; v_gene: TRBV30; d_gene: NA; abundance: NA; j_gene: TRBJ1-1
CDR3aa: CASRRDRDAEAFF; CDR3nt: TGTGCCAGCAGACGCGACAGGGACGCTGAAGCTTTCTTT; v_gene: TRBV5-6; d_gene: TRBD1; abundance: once; j_gene: TRBJ1-1
CDR3aa: CAWSRGLGNQPQHF; CDR3nt: TGTGCCTGGAGCAGGGGGCTGGGCAATCAGCCCCAGCATTTT; v_gene: TRBV30; d_gene: TRBD1; abundance: NA; j_gene: TRBJ1-5
CDR3aa: CASSEEGLENTEAFF; CDR3nt: TGTGCCAGCAGTGAAGAGGGGCTAGAGAACACTGAAGCTTTCTTT; v_gene: TRBV6-1; d_gene: NA; abundance: once; j_gene: TRBJ1-1
CDR3aa: CASGLTQSQETQYF; CDR3nt: TGTGCTAGTGGTTTGACACAGTCCCAAGAGACCCAGTACTTC; v_gene: TRBV12-5; d_gene: NA; abundance: NA; j_gene: TRBJ2-5
CDR3aa: CASSPGTSGTRDIQYF; CDR3nt: TGTGCCAGCTCACCTGGGACTAGCGGGACGAGGGACATTCAGTACTTC; v_gene: TRBV18; d_gene: TRBD2; abundance: NA; j_gene: TRBJ2-4
CDR3aa: CASSLGDRSNQPQHF; CDR3nt: TGTGCCAGCAGCTTAGGGGACAGGAGCAATCAGCCCCAGCATTTT; v_gene: TRBV7-8; d_gene: TRBD1; abundance: NA; j_gene: TRBJ1-5
CDR3aa: CASSQSIIPGTDKFNEQYF; CDR3nt: TGCGCCAGCAGTCAATCTATCATTCCCGGGACAGATAAATTTAACGAGCAGTACTTC; v_gene: TRBV23-1; d_gene: TRBD1; abundance: NA; j_gene: TRBJ2-7
CDR3aa: CASSQEPRGGSYNSPLHF; CDR3nt: TGCGCCAGCAGCCAAGAGCCCCGGGGGGGATCCTATAATTCACCCCTCCACTTT; v_gene: TRBV4-3; d_gene: NA; abundance: NA; j_gene: TRBJ1-6
CDR3aa: CASSSGQPNSPLHF; CDR3nt: TGTGCCAGCAGCTCAGGACAGCCGAATTCACCCCTCCACTTT; v_gene: TRBV7-2; d_gene: NA; abundance: NA; j_gene: TRBJ1-6
CDR3aa: CASSLARRAGDTEAFF; CDR3nt: TGTGCCAGCAGCTTAGCGCGAAGGGCAGGGGACACTGAAGCTTTCTTT; v_gene: TRBV7-8; d_gene: NA; abundance: NA; j_gene: TRBJ1-1
CDR3aa: CASSLYPDSLPRQNTEAFF; CDR3nt: TGCGCCAGCAGCCTTTACCCGGACAGTCTACCGCGACAGAACACTGAAGCTTTCTTT; v_gene: TRBV5-1; d_gene: NA; abundance: NA; j_gene: TRBJ1-1
CDR3aa: CASTRGTSTDTQYF; CDR3nt: TGTGCCAGCACTCGCGGGACTAGCACAGATACGCAGTATTTT; v_gene: TRBV6-1; d_gene: NA; abundance: NA; j_gene: TRBJ2-3
CDR3aa: CASSYRGRSTDTQYF; CDR3nt: TGTGCCAGCAGTTACAGGGGGCGTAGCACAGATACGCAGTATTTT; v_gene: TRBV6-6; d_gene: TRBD1; abundance: NA; j_gene: TRBJ2-3
CDR3aa: CASSLAGGETQYF; CDR3nt: TGTGCCAGCAGCTTAGCGGGGGGAGAGACCCAGTACTTC; v_gene: TRBV7-9; d_gene: NA; abundance: NA; j_gene: TRBJ2-5
CDR3aa: CASSLGRGSEEGYTF; CDR3nt: TGCGCCAGCAGCTTGGGGCGGGGATCGGAGGAAGGCTACACCTTC; v_gene: TRBV5-1; d_gene: NA; abundance: few; j_gene: TRBJ1-2
CDR3aa: CAWSPPRQAAQANQPQHF; CDR3nt: TGTGCCTGGTCCCCCCCTCGACAGGCCGCCCAAGCAAATCAGCCCCAGCATTTT; v_gene: TRBV30; d_gene: NA; abundance: NA; j_gene: TRBJ1-5
CDR3aa: CASKHRDQETQYF; CDR3nt: TGTGCCAGCAAGCACCGGGACCAAGAGACCCAGTACTTC; v_gene: TRBV5-6; d_gene: NA; abundance: NA; j_gene: TRBJ2-5
CDR3aa: CASWGQYGYTF; CDR3nt: TGTGCCAGCTGGGGACAGTATGGCTACACCTTC; v_gene: TRBV21-1; d_gene: NA; abundance: NA; j_gene: TRBJ1-2
CDR3aa: CSVKQGYEQYF; CDR3nt: TGCAGTGTCAAACAGGGCTACGAGCAGTACTTC; v_gene: TRBV20-1; d_gene: NA; abundance: once; j_gene: TRBJ2-7
CDR3aa: CASSPPSGTGGETQYF; CDR3nt: TGTGCCAGCTCACCCCCCTCCGGGACAGGGGGCGAGACCCAGTACTTC; v_gene: TRBV18; d_gene: TRBD1; abundance: NA; j_gene: TRBJ2-5
CDR3aa: CSVERLTNEQFF; CDR3nt: TGCAGCGTTGAGAGACTCACCAATGAGCAGTTCTTC; v_gene: TRBV29-1; d_gene: NA; abundance: NA; j_gene: TRBJ2-1
CDR3aa: CASSFRGMGEKLFF; CDR3nt: TGCGCCAGCAGCTTCAGGGGGATGGGGGAAAAACTGTTTTTT; v_gene: TRBV5-1; d_gene: TRBD1; abundance: NA; j_gene: TRBJ1-4
CDR3aa: CSVAGQTYGYTF; CDR3nt: TGCAGCGTCGCGGGACAGACCTATGGCTACACCTTC; v_gene: TRBV29-1; d_gene: TRBD1; abundance: NA; j_gene: TRBJ1-2
CDR3aa: CASGTPGVGVTETFF; CDR3nt: TGCGCCAGCGGAACACCAGGGGTAGGGGTCACTGAAACTTTCTTT; v_gene: TRBV5-1; d_gene: NA; abundance: NA; j_gene: TRBJ1-1
CDR3aa: CASSPRTPRETQYF; CDR3nt: TGTGCCAGCAGCCCCCGGACACCACGGGAGACCCAGTACTTC; v_gene: TRBV9; d_gene: NA; abundance: NA; j_gene: TRBJ2-5
CDR3aa: CASSLAGNGQPQHF; CDR3nt: TGTGCCAGCAGCTTAGCAGGGAACGGTCAGCCCCAGCATTTT; v_gene: TRBV11-2; d_gene: NA; abundance: NA; j_gene: TRBJ1-5